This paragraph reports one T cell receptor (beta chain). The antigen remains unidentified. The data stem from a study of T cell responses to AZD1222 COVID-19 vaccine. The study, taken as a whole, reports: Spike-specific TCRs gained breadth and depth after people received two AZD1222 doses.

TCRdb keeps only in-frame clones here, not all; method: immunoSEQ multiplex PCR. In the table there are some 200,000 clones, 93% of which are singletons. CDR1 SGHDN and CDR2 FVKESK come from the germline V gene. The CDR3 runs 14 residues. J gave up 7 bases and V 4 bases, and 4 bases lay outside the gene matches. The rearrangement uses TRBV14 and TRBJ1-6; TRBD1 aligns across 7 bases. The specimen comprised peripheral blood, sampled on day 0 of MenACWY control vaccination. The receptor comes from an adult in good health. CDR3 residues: CASSRGQSNSPLHF. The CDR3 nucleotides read TGTGCCAGCAGCCGGGGACAGTCGAATTCACCCCTCCACTTT.